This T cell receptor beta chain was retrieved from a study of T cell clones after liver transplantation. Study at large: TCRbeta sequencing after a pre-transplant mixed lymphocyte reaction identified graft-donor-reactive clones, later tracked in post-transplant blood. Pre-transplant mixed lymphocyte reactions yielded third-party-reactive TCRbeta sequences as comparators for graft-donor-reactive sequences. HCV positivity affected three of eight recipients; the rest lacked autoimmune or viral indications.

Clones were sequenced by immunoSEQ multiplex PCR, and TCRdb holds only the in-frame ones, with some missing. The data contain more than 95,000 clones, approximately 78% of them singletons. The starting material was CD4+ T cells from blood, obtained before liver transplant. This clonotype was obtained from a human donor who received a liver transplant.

The CDR3 coding sequence is TGTGCCAGCAGTGAGAGGACAGGGGCTGGAAACACCATATATTTT. Its translation is CASSERTGAGNTIYF. The chain links TRBV6-1 to TRBJ1-3; TRBD1 aligns across 9 bases. CDR3 length: 15 amino acids. Losses at the gene ends were 3 bases for V and 2 bases for J; bases not matched to a gene: 2. Germline-derived CDR1 and CDR2 are MNHNS and SASEGT.